Presented here are 28 T cell receptor beta chains from one specimen sequenced in a study of T cells in localized non-small cell lung cancer. TCRdb keeps only in-frame clones here, not all; method: immunoSEQ multiplex PCR. The sample records fewer than 90,000 clones, over 70% being singletons. The sequences come from PBMCs, collected before any cancer treatment. These TCRs come from a man aged 35 to 70 with stage II squamous cell lung carcinoma.

This sequence joins TRBV30 and TRBJ2-1, with 9 bases matching TRBD2. Germline trimming cut 8 bases from V and 6 bases from J; bases unmatched to any gene: 14. CDR3 size: 15 residues. Germline V gives CDR1 GTSNPN, CDR2 SVGIG (reference sequence). CDR3 sequence (DNA): TGTGCCAGTCCGGGACTAGCAGGGAGAGTCAATGAGCAGTTCTTC. It yields the protein CASPGLAGRVNEQFF.

This chain joins TRBV28 and TRBJ1-1; 7 nucleotides agree with TRBD1. Germline assignment: CDR1 MDHEN and CDR2 SYDVKM. The junction had 5 bases not matched to a gene; V was cut back by 11 bases and J by 2 bases. There are 12 residues in the CDR3. The CDR3 loop reads CAGRGLNTEAFF. The DNA for the CDR3 is TGTGCCGGTAGGGGGCTTAACACTGAAGCTTTCTTT.

The rearrangement links TRBV4-1 to TRBJ2-3, with D perhaps matching TRBD2 (6 bases). V lost 3 bases, J lost 1 base, and 8 bases lay in between. Germline V gene data show CDR1 as MGHRA and CDR2 as YSYEKL. This CDR3 comprises 14 residues. The DNA for the CDR3 is TGCGCCAGCAGCCAGAGGGAGGGCACAGATACGCAGTATTTT. Translation gives CASSQREGTDTQYF.

The V gene is TRBV19, the J gene TRBJ2-2; 9 bases are a match to TRBD2. CDR1 and CDR2 (germline): LNHDA, SQIVND (reference sequence). The CDR3 sequence is 19 residues long. The ends lost 5 bases at V and 6 bases at J; junction bases unmatched: 19. CDR3 protein: CASSSAASLAGNPSGELFF. In nucleotides, the CDR3 is TGTGCCAGTAGTTCGGCCGCATCTCTAGCGGGGAACCCTTCCGGGGAGCTGTTTTTT.

This clone was counted a few times. The chain uses TRBV30 and TRBJ2-4; no reliable D call. The CDR3 covers 12 residues. V was trimmed by 3 bases and J by 7 bases, leaving 10 bases between them. Germline CDR1 GTSNPN, CDR2 SVGIG (reference sequence). DNA of the CDR3: TGTGCCTGGAGGGGCTTGGGGAACATTCAGTACTTC. This sequence encodes CAWRGLGNIQYF.

The chain has TRBV19 and TRBJ2-1; TRBD2 is a possible D gene (5 bases). From germline, CDR1 is LNHDA and CDR2 SQIVND (reference sequence). Trimming cost V 5 bases and J 8 bases, with 10 bases left between them. This CDR3 contains 12 residues. The CDR3 nucleotides are TGTGCCAGTAGTCCCACTAGGCATGAGCAGTTCTTC. Protein product: CASSPTRHEQFF.

The chain combines TRBV6-6 with TRBJ1-2; the match to TRBD1 covers 9 bases. Germline-derived CDR1 and CDR2 are MNHNY and SVGAGI (reference sequence). The CDR3 is made up of 15 amino acids. V gave up 11 bases and J gave up 7 bases; unmatched junction bases: 17. The CDR3 DNA reads TGTGCCGCATCAGCCGGGACAGGGTGGGGTCGTGGCTACACCTTC. Translated: CAASAGTGWGRGYTF.

The gene calls are TRBV13 and TRBJ2-1; 7 positions agree with TRBD2. CDR3 length: 15 residues. V lost 2 bases and J lost 9; bases outside the gene matches: 10. Germline CDR1 and CDR2: PRHDT and FYEKMQ (reference sequence). CDR3 sequence (DNA): TGTGCCAGCAGCTTAAGGGACTACCTTGATGGTGAGCAGTTCTTC. As protein: CASSLRDYLDGEQFF.

The chain recombines TRBV9 with TRBJ2-1, with TRBD2 identical over 8 bases. With V trimmed by 4 bases and J by 5 bases, 11 bases remained unmatched. Germline loops: CDR1 SGDLS, CDR2 YYNGEE. CDR3 length equals 16 residues. The CDR3 nucleotides are TGTGCCAGCAGCCCCCCGGTGCTAGCGGGCAACAATGAGCAGTTCTTC. Encoded protein: CASSPPVLAGNNEQFF.

This chain uses TRBV28 with TRBJ2-1; D possibly corresponds to TRBD2 (6 bases). The ends were cut back, 2 bases at V and 1 base at J, with 15 bases in the middle. This CDR3 contains 17 residues. Germline V lookup: CDR1 MDHEN, CDR2 SYDVKM. CDR3 coding DNA: TGTGCCAGCAGTTTAAGCCACCCGGGGGTTTCCTACAATGAGCAGTTCTTC. It codes for CASSLSHPGVSYNEQFF.

This clone was detected only once. The J gene is TRBJ2-1, the V gene TRBV4-1; 12 bases line up with TRBD2. V was clipped by 0 bases and J by 6 bases; unmatched bases: 6. The CDR3 extends over 17 amino acids. Germline CDR1 and CDR2: MGHRA and YSYEKL. The CDR3 is CASSQEEETSGSNEQFF. Written as DNA, the CDR3 is TGCGCCAGCAGCCAAGAAGAAGAGACTAGCGGGAGCAATGAGCAGTTCTTC.

The chain joins TRBV19 to TRBJ1-5; D remains unclear. CDR3 size: 15 residues. Germline V CDR1 and CDR2: LNHDA, SQIVND (reference sequence). V was clipped by 4 bases and J by 0 bases, with 10 bases between them. This CDR3 is CASSSQEFSNQPQHF. The CDR3 coding sequence is TGTGCCAGTAGTAGCCAAGAATTTAGCAATCAGCCCCAGCATTTT.

The rearrangement joins TRBV15 to TRBJ2-5, with D possibly matching TRBD2 (5 bases). This CDR3 is built from 14 residues. Deletions cut 0 bases from V and 1 base from J, with 6 bases between. The V gene's germline CDR1 is LNHNV and CDR2 YYDKDF (reference sequence). The CDR3 loop is CATSRERAQETQYF. The CDR3 coding sequence is TGTGCCACCAGCAGAGAGAGGGCCCAAGAGACCCAGTACTTC.

This rearrangement joins TRBV11-2 to TRBJ2-3, with D perhaps matching TRBD1 or TRBD2 (6 bases each). Germline CDR1 SGHAT, CDR2 FQNNGV. CDR3 length: 14 residues. V was trimmed by 5 bases and J by 1 base, leaving 10 bases between them. CDR3 amino acids: CASSEGGRTDTQYF. DNA for the CDR3: TGTGCCAGCAGCGAGGGGGGCCGCACAGATACGCAGTATTTT. Combining the CDR3 with reference TRBV11-2 and TRBJ2-3 gives the whole variable domain EAGVAQSPRYKIIEKRQSVAFWCNPISGHATLYWYQQILGQGPKLLIQFQNNGVVDDSQLPKDRFSAERLKGVDSTLKIQPAKLEDSAVYLCASSEGGRTDTQYFGPGTRLTVL.

The chain joins TRBV19 to TRBJ1-5; D is unresolved. This CDR3 is built from 14 residues. The V gene lost 6 bases and the J gene lost 0 bases, with 9 bases spanning the gap. Germline CDR1 LNHDA, CDR2 SQIVND (reference sequence). The CDR3 nucleotides are TGTGCCAGTAGGACGACCCCTAGCAATCAGCCCCAGCATTTT. Translated: CASRTTPSNQPQHF.

The chain uses TRBV6-5 and TRBJ2-5; D is unresolved. CDR1 and CDR2 from the germline V gene are MNHEY and SVGAGI. Trimming took off 4 bases at V and 0 bases at J, with 12 bases between the two ends. CDR3 length: 15 residues. Here the CDR3 DNA reads TGTGCCAGCAGTTCGAAGCGAAAGAACCAAGAGACCCAGTACTTC. Translating gives CASSSKRKNQETQYF.

Concerning this clone itself: Different DNA sequences within this sample yield the same CDR3. This chain connects TRBV7-9 to TRBJ1-5; D uncertain. Deletions cut 4 bases from V and 9 bases from J, with 7 bases between. The CDR3 is made up of 11 amino acids. Germline V gene lookup returns CDR1 SEHNR and CDR2 FQNEAQ (reference sequence). CDR3 DNA sequence: TGTGCCAGCAGCTCCCAAGGGCCCCAGCATTTT. Its translation: CASSSQGPQHF.

This chain links TRBV30 with TRBJ1-2; 7 nucleotides align to TRBD1. The ends lost 5 bases at V and 4 bases at J; junction bases unmatched: 7. The length of the CDR3 is 13 residues. Germline V lookup: CDR1 GTSNPN, CDR2 SVGIG (reference sequence). The CDR3 protein is CAWARGLGYGYTF. The CDR3 nucleotides are TGTGCCTGGGCTAGGGGGCTCGGCTATGGCTACACCTTC.

The genes are TRBV20-1 and TRBJ1-2; D ambiguous. Germline V gives CDR1 DFQATT, CDR2 SNEGSKA (reference sequence). V lost 7 bases and J 4 bases, leaving 10 bases between the germline ends. The CDR3 extends over 11 amino acids. The CDR3 here is CSDYRLYGYTF. CDR3 DNA: TGCAGTGATTACAGACTCTATGGCTACACCTTC.

The V and J genes are TRBV6-5 and TRBJ2-1; TRBD2 matches 10 bases. The CDR3 loop spans 16 amino acids. Losses at the gene ends were 3 bases for V and 7 bases for J; bases not matched to a gene: 9. CDR1 is MNHEY and CDR2 is SVGAGI in the germline V gene. This CDR3 is CASSYHGLAVGNEQFF. Written as DNA, the CDR3 is TGTGCCAGCAGTTATCACGGACTAGCGGTGGGGAATGAGCAGTTCTTC.

As regards this clone: This sample includes further DNA sequences coding for the same CDR3. The V gene is TRBV29-1, the J gene TRBJ1-5; a possible D gene is TRBD1 (5 bases). The CDR3 sequence is 12 residues long. Per germline, CDR1 SQVTM and CDR2 ANQGSEA. Trimming stripped 4 bases from V and 6 bases from J, with 10 bases between. This chain's CDR3 is CSVGGWGQPQHF. In nucleotides, the CDR3 is TGCAGCGTTGGGGGCTGGGGTCAGCCCCAGCATTTT.

The chain has TRBV30 and TRBJ2-7; 8 nucleotides agree with TRBD2. The CDR3 has 14 residues. V lost 0 bases, J lost 4 bases, and 5 bases stayed unmatched. Looked up from germline, CDR1 is GTSNPN and CDR2 is SVGIG (reference sequence). The CDR3 DNA follows: TGTGCCTGGAGTGTAAGGCGGGGGGTATACGAGCAGTACTTC. It specifies CAWSVRRGVYEQYF.

The chain is built from TRBV5-1 and TRBJ2-2; 8 bases line up with TRBD2. The CDR3 loop spans 16 amino acids. CDR1 is SGHRS, CDR2 YFSETQ, per germline. V lost 1 base, J lost 6 bases, and 8 bases stayed unmatched. The CDR3 DNA follows: TGCGCCAGCAGCTTGAAAAGCGGGGGAGTCGCCGGGGAGCTGTTTTTT. It specifies CASSLKSGGVAGELFF.

V gene TRBV4-2 combines with J gene TRBJ2-6, with D tentatively TRBD2 (6 bases). Germline V gene lookup returns CDR1 LGHNA and CDR2 YNFKEQ. CDR3 size: 18 residues. With 3 bases removed from V and 0 bases from J, the gap between germline ends came to 15 bases. CDR3 bases: TGTGCCAGCAGCCAGGCGGGACCCAGGACCTCTGGGGCCAACGTCCTGACTTTC. Protein sequence: CASSQAGPRTSGANVLTF.

The chain recombines TRBV4-2 with TRBJ1-1; the D gene is possibly TRBD1 (6 bases). Per the germline V gene, CDR1 is LGHNA and CDR2 is YNFKEQ. This CDR3 is built from 17 residues. V was pared by 2 bases and J by 5 bases, with 21 bases between. The CDR3 DNA reads TGTGCCAGCAGCCAACAAGGATGGGGGGCCTTTAGGACTGAAGCTTTCTTT. It codes for CASSQQGWGAFRTEAFF.

This clone was observed many times. This chain links TRBV6-6 with TRBJ2-7; D might be TRBD2 (5 bases). CDR1 is MNHNY and CDR2 is SVGAGI in the germline V gene (reference sequence). V was clipped by 2 bases and J by 0 bases, with 8 bases between them. The CDR3 sequence is 14 residues long. CDR3 amino acids: CASSYTGDSYEQYF. The CDR3 bases are TGTGCCAGCAGTTACACCGGGGACTCCTACGAGCAGTACTTC.

V gene TRBV5-1 combines with J gene TRBJ2-3; no definite D call. CDR1 is SGHRS, CDR2 YFSETQ, per germline. V lost 4 bases to trimming and J lost 2 bases, with 8 bases between them. The CDR3 has 13 residues. The chain's CDR3 is CASSIVLTDTQYF. The CDR3 DNA is TGCGCCAGCAGCATAGTCCTCACAGATACGCAGTATTTT.

The chain employs TRBV6-1 and TRBJ1-1; D perhaps matches TRBD1 (6 bases). Trimming left V 4 bases short and J 4 bases short, with 16 bases between. Per the germline V gene, CDR1 is MNHNS and CDR2 is SASEGT. The CDR3 is 15 residues long. The CDR3 reads CASSAPGRGITEAFF. CDR3 sequence (DNA): TGTGCCAGCAGTGCCCCCGGCAGGGGCATCACTGAAGCTTTCTTT.